Listed below are T cell receptor beta chains from one sample, sequenced in a study of T-cell memory formation after mild COVID-19. TCRdb analysed the 5' RACE reads with MiXCR anew, one entry per CDR3 protein. The sample lists about 300,000 distinct CDR3 sequences; roughly 21% were seen once. Sequencing was done on a sample of PBMCs or a T cell subset sorted from them (not recorded which). The source is a man younger than 35 who had mild COVID-19 (a few samples of this study predate the infection). Cell type and time point are not known. The CDR3 runs from the conserved cysteine through the conserved F or W. A D gene is named only where the DNA matches it firmly. Clone size is given for some rows only: seen once, a few or many times, or a class if the clone is expanded.

j_call d_call clone_size v_call cdr3_nt cdr3_aa
TRBJ2-7 . . TRBV10-1 TGCGCCAGCAGTGATAGCCCCCTCGGGCAGTACTTC CASSDSPLGQYF
TRBJ1-1 TRBD1 few TRBV4-3 TGCGCCAGCAGCCAGCGACAGGGGAGCACTGAAGCTTTCTTT CASSQRQGSTEAFF
TRBJ1-5 . . TRBV2 TGTGCCAGCAGTCCTAGGACCTATCAGCCCCAGCATTTT CASSPRTYQPQHF
TRBJ1-1 . . TRBV5-4 TGTGCCAGCGAGGACAGTAAAACGGACACTGAAGCTTTCTTT CASEDSKTDTEAFF
TRBJ1-5 TRBD1 . TRBV20-1 TGCAGTGCCCCTGGGACAGCCTATTATCAGCCCCAGCATTTT CSAPGTAYYQPQHF
TRBJ2-3 TRBD2 few TRBV4-2 TGTGCCAGCAGCCAAGGCGGGGGGGTGCGGGATACGCAGTATTTT CASSQGGGVRDTQYF
TRBJ2-5 . . TRBV9 TGTGCCAGCAGAAAAGACGATCAAGAGACCCAGTACTTC CASRKDDQETQYF
TRBJ2-1 . few TRBV4-3 TGCGCCAGCAGCCTGGAGGACAGCTACAATGAGCAGTTCTTC CASSLEDSYNEQFF
TRBJ2-2 . . TRBV6-2/TRBV6-3 TGTGCCAGCAGTTACTCTTCCTGGGCCCCGGAGCTGTTTTTT CASSYSSWAPELFF
TRBJ2-3 . . TRBV9 TGTGCCAGCAACCCCTTAGGTTCTCGGGGTGATACGCAGTATTTT CASNPLGSRGDTQYF
TRBJ1-5 . few TRBV7-2 TGTGCCAGCAGCTTCGCCAGTGCCGGGCAGCCCCAGCATTTT CASSFASAGQPQHF
TRBJ2-3 . many TRBV5-1 TGCGCCAGCAGCTTGGCTACCTTGAGGGGGACAGATACGCAGTATTTT CASSLATLRGTDTQYF
TRBJ1-1 . . TRBV12-3/TRBV12-4 TGTGCCAGCAGTTTCAGTGGGGAAGCTTTCTTT CASSFSGEAFF
TRBJ1-4 TRBD1 . TRBV5-1 TGCGCCAGCAGCGGGACAGGGACGGCTAATGAAAAACTGTTTTTT CASSGTGTANEKLFF
TRBJ2-1 TRBD2 few TRBV5-1 TGCGCCAGCGGACAACTAGCGGGGTCCTACAATGAGCAGTTCTTC CASGQLAGSYNEQFF
TRBJ1-3 . few TRBV2 TGTGCCAGCAGGTACCGACTAGTACGAACCTCTGGAAACACCATATATTTT CASRYRLVRTSGNTIYF
TRBJ2-5 TRBD1 few TRBV24-1 TGTGCCACCAGTGACGGGACAGGGTTCCAAGAGACCCAGTACTTC CATSDGTGFQETQYF
TRBJ1-1 . few TRBV4-1 TGCGCCAGCAGCCGTACACCGACACCGAACACTGAAGCTTTCTTT CASSRTPTPNTEAFF
TRBJ2-3 TRBD2 . TRBV5-1 TGCGCCAGCAGCATTGTAGCGGGGGTGGGCACAGATACGCAGTATTTT CASSIVAGVGTDTQYF
TRBJ2-3 TRBD2 few TRBV7-2 TGTGCCAGCAGCGACGGGACTAGCGGGGCAGATACGCAGTATTTT CASSDGTSGADTQYF
TRBJ1-2 . . TRBV12-3/TRBV12-4 TGTGCCAGCAGCCCGGCCCACAGCTATGGCTACACCTTC CASSPAHSYGYTF
TRBJ2-5 . few TRBV29-1 TGCAGCGTTGAAGAGGGGGCCGGGGAGACCCAGTACTTC CSVEEGAGETQYF
TRBJ2-5 . . TRBV7-2 TGTGCCAGCAGCCCCATTCCGGGGAGGCAGACCCAGTACTTC CASSPIPGRQTQYF
TRBJ2-3 . . TRBV5-6 TGTGCCAGCACGCGCCCTGACAGCACAGATACGCAGTATTTT CASTRPDSTDTQYF
TRBJ2-5 . many TRBV5-1 TGCGCCAGCAGCTTCAATGGCCCGTATCAAGAGACCCAGTACTTC CASSFNGPYQETQYF
TRBJ2-2 . . TRBV29-1 TGCAGCGCCAGTCTTGACAGGCGAGGGGAGCTGTTTTTT CSASLDRRGELFF
TRBJ1-2 . . TRBV27 TGTGCCAGCAGTTTTGTTACGGGCTATGGCTACACCTTC CASSFVTGYGYTF
TRBJ2-5 . . TRBV12-3/TRBV12-4 TGTGCCAGCAGTCCCCCAAACCAGGGGTTAGAGGAGACCCAGTACTTC CASSPPNQGLEETQYF
TRBJ2-5 . many TRBV5-1 TGCGCCAGCAGCTTGGAGCTCCCCCGGGGGGAGACCCAGTACTTC CASSLELPRGETQYF
TRBJ1-1 . . TRBV20-1 TGCAGTGCTAGAGATCCCAGGGGCACTGAAGCTTTCTTT CSARDPRGTEAFF
TRBJ2-2 TRBD1 many TRBV7-2 TGTGCCAGTACCAAGACAGGGGGCTGGACCGGGGAGCTGTTTTTT CASTKTGGWTGELFF
TRBJ2-3 . . TRBV4-1 TGCGCCAGCAGCCAAGTACAGGGCACAGATACGCAGTATTTT CASSQVQGTDTQYF
TRBJ2-7 . . TRBV19 TGTGCCAGTAGTATTCAGACCACGGCAGGGTTTGAGGACGAGCAGTACTTC CASSIQTTAGFEDEQYF
TRBJ2-7 . . TRBV12-3/TRBV12-4 TGTGCCAGCAGTTTATACGGGGTGTTCTACGAGCAGTACTTC CASSLYGVFYEQYF
TRBJ1-5 . . TRBV20-1 TGCAGTGCTAGAGATGTTTTAGCTGGACAGCCCTGGGGGTCCCAGCATTTT CSARDVLAGQPWGSQHF
TRBJ1-4 . . TRBV4-3 TGCGCCAGCAGCCAAGATTCCGGAAGGAACAGAGGAAAACTGTTTTTT CASSQDSGRNRGKLFF
TRBJ2-7 . few TRBV3-1 TGTGCCAGCAGCCAACAGGGGAACGAGCAGTACTTC CASSQQGNEQYF